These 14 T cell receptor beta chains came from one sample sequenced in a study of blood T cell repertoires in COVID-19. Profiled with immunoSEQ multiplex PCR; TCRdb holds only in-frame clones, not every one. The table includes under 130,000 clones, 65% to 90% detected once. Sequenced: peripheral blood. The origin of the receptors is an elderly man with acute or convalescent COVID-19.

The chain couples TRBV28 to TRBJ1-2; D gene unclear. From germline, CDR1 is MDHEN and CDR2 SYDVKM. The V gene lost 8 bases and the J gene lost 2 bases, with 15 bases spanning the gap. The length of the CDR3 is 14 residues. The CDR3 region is CASGIGVRNYGYTF. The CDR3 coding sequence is TGTGCCAGCGGAATTGGAGTACGAAACTATGGCTACACCTTC.

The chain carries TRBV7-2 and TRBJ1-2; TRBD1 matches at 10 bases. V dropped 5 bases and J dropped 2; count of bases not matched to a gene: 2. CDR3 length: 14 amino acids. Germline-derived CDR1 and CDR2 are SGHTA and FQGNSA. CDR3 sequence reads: CASSPGQGNYGYTF. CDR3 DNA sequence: TGTGCCAGCAGCCCGGGACAGGGGAACTATGGCTACACCTTC.

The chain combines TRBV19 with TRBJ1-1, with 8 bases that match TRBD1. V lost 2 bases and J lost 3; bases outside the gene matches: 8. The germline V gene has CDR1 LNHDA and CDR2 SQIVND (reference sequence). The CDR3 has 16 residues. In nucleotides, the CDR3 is TGTGCCAGTAGTATACGGGGACAGGCCATCCACACTGAAGCTTTCTTT. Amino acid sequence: CASSIRGQAIHTEAFF.

The CDR3 loop reads CASSNRAPAGEQYF. CDR3 bases: TGTGCCAGCAGCAACCGGGCCCCCGCGGGCGAGCAGTACTTC. The chain is built from TRBV5-4 and TRBJ2-7; D is perhaps TRBD2 (5 bases). This CDR3 has 14 residues. V lost 4 bases and J lost 6, with 17 bases in between. Looked up from germline, CDR1 is SGHNT and CDR2 is YYREEE (reference sequence).

In DNA, the CDR3 is TGTGCCAGCTCGAGGACGGAGGACTATGACCGAAGTGAAGCTTTCTTT. It specifies CASSRTEDYDRSEAFF. V gene TRBV18 combines with J gene TRBJ1-1; D unresolved. The germline CDR1 and CDR2 sequences are KGHSH and LQKENI. This CDR3 region has 16 residues. V lost 6 bases, J lost 7 bases, and 24 bases lay in between.

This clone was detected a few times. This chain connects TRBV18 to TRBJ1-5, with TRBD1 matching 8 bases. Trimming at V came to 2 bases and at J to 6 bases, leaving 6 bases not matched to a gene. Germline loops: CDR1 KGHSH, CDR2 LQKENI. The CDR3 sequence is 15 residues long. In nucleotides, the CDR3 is TGTGCCAGCTCACCAGACCAGGGGGCCTCTCAGCCCCAGCATTTT. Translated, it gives CASSPDQGASQPQHF.

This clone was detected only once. The CDR3 DNA is TGTGCCAGCAGTTTATTCTCCGGGGGGACTAATTCACCCCTCCACTTT. The encoded protein is CASSLFSGGTNSPLHF. This chain uses TRBV28 with TRBJ1-6; weak D call: TRBD1 (5 bases). V was cut by 1 base and J by 6 bases, with 13 bases left in between. Germline lookup yields CDR1 MDHEN and CDR2 SYDVKM. The CDR3 runs 16 residues. Complete variable domain (other parts from reference TRBV28 and TRBJ1-6): DVKVTQSSRYLVKRTGEKVFLECVQDMDHENMFWYRQDPGLGLRLIYFSYDVKMKEKGDIPEGYSVSREKKERFSLILESASTNQTSMYLCASSLFSGGTNSPLHFGNGTRLTVT.

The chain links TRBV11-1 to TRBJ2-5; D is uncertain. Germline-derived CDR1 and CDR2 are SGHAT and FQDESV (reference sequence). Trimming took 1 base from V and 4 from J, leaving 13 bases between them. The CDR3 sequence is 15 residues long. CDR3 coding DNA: TGTGCCAGCAGCTTAGGACCCGGGTACGGAGAGACCCAGTACTTC. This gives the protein CASSLGPGYGETQYF.

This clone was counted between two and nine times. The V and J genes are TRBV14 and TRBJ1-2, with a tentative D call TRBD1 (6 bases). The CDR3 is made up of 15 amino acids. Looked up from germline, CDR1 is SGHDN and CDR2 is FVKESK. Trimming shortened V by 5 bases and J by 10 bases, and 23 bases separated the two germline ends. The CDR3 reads CASSNPTGGAHDYTF. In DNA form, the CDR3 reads TGTGCCAGCAGCAACCCCACGGGGGGGGCCCATGACTACACCTTC.

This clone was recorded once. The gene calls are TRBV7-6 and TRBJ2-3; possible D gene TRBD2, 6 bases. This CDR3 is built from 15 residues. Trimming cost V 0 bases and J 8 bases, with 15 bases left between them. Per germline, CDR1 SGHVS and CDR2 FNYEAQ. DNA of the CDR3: TGTGCCAGCAGCTTAGCGCCGGTGGTGGGAGGTACGCAGTATTTT. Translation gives CASSLAPVVGGTQYF.

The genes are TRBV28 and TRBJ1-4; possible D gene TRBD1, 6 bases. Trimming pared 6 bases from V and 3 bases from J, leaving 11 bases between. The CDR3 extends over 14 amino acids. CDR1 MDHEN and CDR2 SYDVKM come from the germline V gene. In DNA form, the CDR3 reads TGTGCCAGCAGCATAGGGGGATCTAATGAAAAACTGTTTTTT. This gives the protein CASSIGGSNEKLFF. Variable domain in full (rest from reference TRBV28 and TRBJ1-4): DVKVTQSSRYLVKRTGEKVFLECVQDMDHENMFWYRQDPGLGLRLIYFSYDVKMKEKGDIPEGYSVSREKKERFSLILESASTNQTSMYLCASSIGGSNEKLFFGSGTQLSVL.

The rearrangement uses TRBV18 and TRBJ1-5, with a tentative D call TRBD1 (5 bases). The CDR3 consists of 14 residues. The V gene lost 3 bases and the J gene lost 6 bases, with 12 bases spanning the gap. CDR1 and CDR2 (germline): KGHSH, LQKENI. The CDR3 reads CASSPQGGGQPQHF. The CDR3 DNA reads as TGTGCCAGCTCACCCCAGGGCGGCGGTCAGCCCCAGCATTTT.

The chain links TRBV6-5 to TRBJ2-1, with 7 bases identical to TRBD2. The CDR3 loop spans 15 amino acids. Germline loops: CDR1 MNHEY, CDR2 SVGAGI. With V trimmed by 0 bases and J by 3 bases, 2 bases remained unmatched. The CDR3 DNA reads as TGTGCCAGCAGTTACTCGGGCGGGGGCTACAATGAGCAGTTCTTC. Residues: CASSYSGGGYNEQFF.

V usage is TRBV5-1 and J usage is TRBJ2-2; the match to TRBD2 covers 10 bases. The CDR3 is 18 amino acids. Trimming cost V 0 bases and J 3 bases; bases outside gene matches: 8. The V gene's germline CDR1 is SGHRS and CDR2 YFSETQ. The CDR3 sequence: CASSLGTGLAGDTGELFF. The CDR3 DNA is TGCGCCAGCAGCTTGGGGACTGGGCTAGCGGGAGACACCGGGGAGCTGTTTTTT.